A single sample is the source of the 9 T cell receptor beta chains below, sequenced in a study of blood T cell repertoires in COVID-19. TCRdb's copy holds only in-frame clones and misses some; the assay was immunoSEQ multiplex PCR. Of under 350,000 clones detected, more than 75% appear once; the ten largest clones hold less than 4.5%. The sequencing sample was made of PBMCs or T cells enriched from blood (not recorded which). The receptors were sampled from a man in his thirties or forties who had recovered from COVID-19.

This chain joins TRBV29-1 and TRBJ1-1, with D possibly matching TRBD1 (6 bases). The V gene's germline CDR1 is SQVTM and CDR2 ANQGSEA. The CDR3 extends over 12 amino acids. V was trimmed by 4 bases and J by 10 bases, leaving 16 bases between them. The CDR3 DNA sequence: TGCAGCGTTGTAAGGCAGGGGAAAGGAGCTTTCTTT. Its translation: CSVVRQGKGAFF.

The chain carries TRBV6-5 and TRBJ2-7; 9 nucleotides line up with TRBD1. The CDR3 is made up of 15 amino acids. Germline assignment: CDR1 MNHEY and CDR2 SVGAGI. V lost 6 bases and J lost 1; bases outside the gene matches: 7. The CDR3 is CASRRDREVSYEQYF. Here the CDR3 DNA reads TGTGCCAGCAGGCGGGACAGGGAGGTGTCCTACGAGCAGTACTTC.

This chain uses TRBV4-1 with TRBJ1-2, with D perhaps matching TRBD1 (5 bases). CDR3 length: 14 residues. Per the germline V gene, CDR1 is MGHRA and CDR2 is YSYEKL. V lost 0 bases and J 5 bases, leaving 10 bases between the germline ends. CDR3 nucleotide sequence: TGCGCCAGCAGCCAAGAGATGGGGGGGTATGGCTACACCTTC. It encodes CASSQEMGGYGYTF.

The rearrangement links TRBV7-8 to TRBJ1-1; 9 bases map to TRBD1. CDR3 length equals 15 residues. From germline, CDR1 is SGHVS and CDR2 FQNEAQ. V was pared by 11 bases and J by 5 bases, with 15 bases of the junction left unmatched. CDR3 in amino acids: CASSGQGNFGTEAFF. The CDR3 coding sequence is TGTGCCTCCTCGGGACAGGGCAATTTTGGGACTGAAGCTTTCTTT.

The chain links TRBV28 to TRBJ1-1, with D maybe TRBD1 (5 bases). Germline V CDR1 and CDR2: MDHEN, SYDVKM. V lost 6 bases to trimming and J lost 0 bases, with 11 bases between them. The CDR3 spans 14 residues. The CDR3 reads CASRPGIMNTEAFF. The CDR3 nucleotides read TGTGCCAGCAGACCAGGGATCATGAACACTGAAGCTTTCTTT.

The chain combines TRBV2 with TRBJ2-6, with a weak D call TRBD2 (6 bases). Germline assignment: CDR1 SNHLY and CDR2 FYNNEI. V lost 7 bases and J lost 3, with 13 bases in between. The CDR3 runs 15 residues. This CDR3 reads CASTIPGGGANVLTF. DNA for the CDR3: TGTGCCAGCACCATCCCCGGGGGTGGGGCCAACGTCCTGACTTTC.

CDR3 loop: CASSVGWTSGPGELFF. Written as DNA, the CDR3 is TGTGCCAGCAGCGTAGGCTGGACTAGCGGTCCCGGGGAGCTGTTTTTT. The chain combines TRBV9 with TRBJ2-2, with TRBD2 identical over 10 bases. Germline loops: CDR1 SGDLS, CDR2 YYNGEE. This CDR3 has 16 residues. The V gene end was trimmed by 0 bases and the J gene end by 6 bases; junction bases not matched to a gene: 5.

The CDR3 sequence: CASSREGGYNEQFF. The CDR3 DNA sequence: TGTGCCAGCAGCCGGGAGGGGGGTTACAATGAGCAGTTCTTC. The rearrangement links TRBV3-1 (or the pseudogene TRBV3-2) to TRBJ2-1; D perhaps matches TRBD2 (7 bases). This CDR3 has 14 residues. Trimming cost V 4 bases and J 4 bases, with 11 bases left between them. The germline CDR1 and CDR2 sequences are LGHDT and YNNKEL (reference sequence).

This clone was seen ten or more times. V is TRBV5-1 and J is TRBJ1-1; perhaps TRBD1 as D (6 bases). Trimming took off 4 bases at V and 2 bases at J, with 9 bases between the two ends. CDR3 length equals 13 residues. CDR1 is SGHRS and CDR2 is YFSETQ in the germline V gene. CDR3 loop: CASSGTRNTEAFF. The CDR3 nucleotides read TGCGCCAGCAGCGGGACACGAAACACTGAAGCTTTCTTT. The full variable domain, rest sourced from reference TRBV5-1 and TRBJ1-1, is KAGVTQTPRYLIKTRGQQVTLSCSPISGHRSVSWYQQTPGQGLQFLFEYFSETQRNKGNFPGRFSGRQFSNSRSEMNVSTLELGDSALYLCASSGTRNTEAFFGQGTRLTVV.